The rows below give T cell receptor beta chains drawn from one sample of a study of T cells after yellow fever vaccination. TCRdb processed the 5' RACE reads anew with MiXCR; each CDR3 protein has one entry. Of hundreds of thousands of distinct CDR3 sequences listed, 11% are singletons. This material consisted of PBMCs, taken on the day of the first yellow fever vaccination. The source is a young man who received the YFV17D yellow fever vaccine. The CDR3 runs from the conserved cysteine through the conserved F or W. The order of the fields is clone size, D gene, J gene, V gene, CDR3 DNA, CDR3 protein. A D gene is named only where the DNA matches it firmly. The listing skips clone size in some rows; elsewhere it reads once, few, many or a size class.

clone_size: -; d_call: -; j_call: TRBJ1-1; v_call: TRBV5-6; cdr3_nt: TGTGCCAGCAGCTTGAATGCAGGGGTTGAAGCTTTCTTT; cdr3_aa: CASSLNAGVEAFF
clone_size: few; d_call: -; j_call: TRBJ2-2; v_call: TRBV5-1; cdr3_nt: TGCGCCAGCAGCGGCGAACAGGGTGTCACCGGGGAGCTGTTTTTT; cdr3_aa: CASSGEQGVTGELFF
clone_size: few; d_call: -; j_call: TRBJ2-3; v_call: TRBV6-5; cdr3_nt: TGTGCCAGCGGTAGGCAATCGGATACGCAGTATTTT; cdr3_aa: CASGRQSDTQYF
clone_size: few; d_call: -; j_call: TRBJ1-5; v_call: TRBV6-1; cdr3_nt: TGTGCCAGCAGCGAGACGGGACTTCAGCCCCAGCATTTT; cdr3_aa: CASSETGLQPQHF
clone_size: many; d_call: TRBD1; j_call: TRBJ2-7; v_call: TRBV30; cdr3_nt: TGTGCCTGGAGTGTATTGGGGGACAGGGGCGAGCAGTACTTC; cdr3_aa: CAWSVLGDRGEQYF
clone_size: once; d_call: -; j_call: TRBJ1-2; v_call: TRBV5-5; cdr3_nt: TGTGTCAGCAGCTTGATGCGACAGGATCTCTATGGCTACACCTTC; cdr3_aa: CVSSLMRQDLYGYTF
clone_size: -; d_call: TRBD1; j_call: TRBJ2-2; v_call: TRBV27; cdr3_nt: TGTGCCAGCAGTTCGCGAGGGACAGGGGCCGGGGAGCTGTTTTTT; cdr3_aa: CASSSRGTGAGELFF
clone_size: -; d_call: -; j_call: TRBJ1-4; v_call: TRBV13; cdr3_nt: TGTGCCAGCAGCCGGGGGTTGACTAATGAAAAACTGTTTTTT; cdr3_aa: CASSRGLTNEKLFF
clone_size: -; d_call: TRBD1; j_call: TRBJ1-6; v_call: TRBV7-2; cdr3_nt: TGTGCCAGCAACCCCACCGGGACAGGGAATTCACCCCTCCACTTT; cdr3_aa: CASNPTGTGNSPLHF
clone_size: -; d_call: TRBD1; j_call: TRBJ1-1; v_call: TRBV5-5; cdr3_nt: TGTGCCAGCAGCCCCTGGGTGACAGGGCCCGAAGCTTTCTTT; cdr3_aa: CASSPWVTGPEAFF
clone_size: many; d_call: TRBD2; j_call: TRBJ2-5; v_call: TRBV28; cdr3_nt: TGTGCCAGCACCTCTGGCAGCGGGGGGGCCGAGACCCAGTACTTC; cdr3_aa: CASTSGSGGAETQYF
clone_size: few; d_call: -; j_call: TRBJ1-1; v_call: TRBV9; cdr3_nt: TGTGCCAGCAGCGTAGTCTCCAACACTGAAGCTTTCTTT; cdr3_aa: CASSVVSNTEAFF
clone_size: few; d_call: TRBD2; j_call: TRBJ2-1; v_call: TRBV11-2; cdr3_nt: TGTGCCAGCAGCTTACGGGTGGTAAATGCGGGGGGGAACTACAATGAGCAGTTCTTC; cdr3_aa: CASSLRVVNAGGNYNEQFF
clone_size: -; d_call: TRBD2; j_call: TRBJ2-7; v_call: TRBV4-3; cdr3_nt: TGCGCCAGCAGCCAAGAAGTCCGCAGCCCGAGCGGGGAACCCTACGAGCAGTACTTC; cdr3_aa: CASSQEVRSPSGEPYEQYF
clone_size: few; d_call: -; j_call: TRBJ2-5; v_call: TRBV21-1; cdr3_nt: TGTGCCAGCAGCAGGGGAGGAGCGGGGGAAAATCGGCGGGAGACCCAGTACTTC; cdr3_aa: CASSRGGAGENRRETQYF
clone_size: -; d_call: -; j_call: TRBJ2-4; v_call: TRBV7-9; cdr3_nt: TGTGCCAGCAGCTTAGATGGGGGTGCCTTAAACATTCAGTACTTC; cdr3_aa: CASSLDGGALNIQYF
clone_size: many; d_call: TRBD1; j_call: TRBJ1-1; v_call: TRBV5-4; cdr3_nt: TGTGCCAGCAGATTTGACAGGGTGGACACTGAAGCTTTCTTT; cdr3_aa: CASRFDRVDTEAFF
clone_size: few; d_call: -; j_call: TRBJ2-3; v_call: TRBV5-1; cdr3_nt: TGCGCCAGCAGCTTGAACGGGGGCGACACTAGCACAGATACGCAGTATTTT; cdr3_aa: CASSLNGGDTSTDTQYF
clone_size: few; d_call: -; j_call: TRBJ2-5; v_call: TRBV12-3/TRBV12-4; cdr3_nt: TGTGCCAGCAGCTTGGGGTCTACGGGAGAGACCCAGTACTTC; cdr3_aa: CASSLGSTGETQYF
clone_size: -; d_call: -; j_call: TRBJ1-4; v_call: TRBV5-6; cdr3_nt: TGTGCCAGCAGCTTGTCGCTCAGGGGCGGCCCAATGGAAGAAAAACTGTTTTTT; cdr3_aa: CASSLSLRGGPMEEKLFF
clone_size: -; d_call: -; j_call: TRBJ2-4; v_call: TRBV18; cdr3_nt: TGTGCCAGCTCACCAACGGGAGCCAAAAACATTCAGTACTTC; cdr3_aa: CASSPTGAKNIQYF
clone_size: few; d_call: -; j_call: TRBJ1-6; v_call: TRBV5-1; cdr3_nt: TGCGCCAGCAGCCGATACGGACAGATGGATTCACCCCTCCACTTT; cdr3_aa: CASSRYGQMDSPLHF
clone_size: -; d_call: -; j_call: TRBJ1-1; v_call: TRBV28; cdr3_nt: TGTGCCAGCGTAAGGGGAGGGCTGGCTTTCTTT; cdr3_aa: CASVRGGLAFF
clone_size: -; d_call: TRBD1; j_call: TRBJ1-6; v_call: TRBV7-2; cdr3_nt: TGTGCCAGCAGCCCCTACCCCGGACAGGCCTATAATTCACCCCTCCACTTT; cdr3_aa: CASSPYPGQAYNSPLHF
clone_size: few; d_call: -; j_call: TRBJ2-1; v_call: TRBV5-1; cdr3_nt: TGCGCCAGCAGCCCTCTTCTCCGTAATGAGCAGTTCTTC; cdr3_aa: CASSPLLRNEQFF
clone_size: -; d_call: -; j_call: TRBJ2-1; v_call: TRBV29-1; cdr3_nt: TGCAGCGTTGTATCTGGCAACGGTGAGCAGTTCTTC; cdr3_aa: CSVVSGNGEQFF
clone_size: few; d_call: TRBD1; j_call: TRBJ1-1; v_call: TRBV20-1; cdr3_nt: TGCAGTGCTATCCCGGGACAGGGTTTCCCGCCATCCGCGTTCTTT; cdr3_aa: CSAIPGQGFPPSAFF
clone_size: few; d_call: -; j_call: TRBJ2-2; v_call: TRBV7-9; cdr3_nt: TGTGCCAGCAGCGCCGGGTGGGGCTCGAACACCGGGGAGCTGTTTTTT; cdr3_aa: CASSAGWGSNTGELFF
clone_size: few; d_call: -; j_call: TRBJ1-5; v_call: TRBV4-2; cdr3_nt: TGTGCCAGCAGCCTAGGATTGGGAGCCTATAGCAATCAGCCCCAGCATTTT; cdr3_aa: CASSLGLGAYSNQPQHF
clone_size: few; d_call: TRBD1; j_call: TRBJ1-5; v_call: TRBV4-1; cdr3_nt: TGCGCCAGCAGCCAAGTCTTCTCCGGGACAGACAGCGGTCCCCAGCATTTT; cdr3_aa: CASSQVFSGTDSGPQHF
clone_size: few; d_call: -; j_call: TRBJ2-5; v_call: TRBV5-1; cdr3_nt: TGCGCCAGCACCTTGTCGGCTTCCGAAGAGACCCAGTACTTC; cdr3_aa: CASTLSASEETQYF
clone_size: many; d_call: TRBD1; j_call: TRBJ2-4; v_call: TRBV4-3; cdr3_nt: TGCGCCAGCAGCCAAGCCCGGACAGGGGGCTGGTCCAAAAACATTCAGTACTTC; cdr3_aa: CASSQARTGGWSKNIQYF
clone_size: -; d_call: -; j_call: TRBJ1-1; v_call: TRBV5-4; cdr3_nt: TGTGCCAGCAGCGAACTCGGGGGGCGAACTGAAGCTTTCTTT; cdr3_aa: CASSELGGRTEAFF
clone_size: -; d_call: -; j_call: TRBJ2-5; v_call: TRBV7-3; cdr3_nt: TGTGCCAGCAGCCCCCTCAGCCCGTCATGGGGGACCCAGTACTTC; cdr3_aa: CASSPLSPSWGTQYF
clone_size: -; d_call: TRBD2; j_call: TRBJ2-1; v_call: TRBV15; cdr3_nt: TGTGCCACTAGCGGGGGGGCGGTCTCCTACAGTGAGCAGTTCTTC; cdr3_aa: CATSGGAVSYSEQFF
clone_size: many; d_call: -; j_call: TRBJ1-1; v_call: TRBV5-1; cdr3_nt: TGCGCCAGCAGCTTGGCCCAGATCAACACTGAAGCTTTCTTT; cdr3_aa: CASSLAQINTEAFF
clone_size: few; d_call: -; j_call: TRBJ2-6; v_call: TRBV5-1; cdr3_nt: TGCGCCAGCAGCTTCGGCCGGATTCCGAGCTCTGGGGCCAACGTCCTGACTTTC; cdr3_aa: CASSFGRIPSSGANVLTF
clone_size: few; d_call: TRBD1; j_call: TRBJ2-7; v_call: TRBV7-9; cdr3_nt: TGTGCCAGCAGCTTTACAGGGGGGAGTGTGCAGTACTTC; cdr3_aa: CASSFTGGSVQYF
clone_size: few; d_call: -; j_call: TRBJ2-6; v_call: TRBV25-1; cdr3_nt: TGTGCCAGCAGTAACCAGACAGGACCTCTATCCGGGGCCAACGTCCTGACTTTC; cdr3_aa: CASSNQTGPLSGANVLTF
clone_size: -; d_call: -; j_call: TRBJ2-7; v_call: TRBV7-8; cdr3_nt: TGTGCCAGCAGCTTAGTAGTCCGAGGGGGGCTCAACGAGCAGTACTTC; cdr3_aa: CASSLVVRGGLNEQYF
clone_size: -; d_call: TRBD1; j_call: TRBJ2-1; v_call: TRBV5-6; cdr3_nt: TGTGCCAGCAGCTTGGAATTAGGGGGCCCCAGCTCCTACAATGAGCAGTTCTTC; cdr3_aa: CASSLELGGPSSYNEQFF
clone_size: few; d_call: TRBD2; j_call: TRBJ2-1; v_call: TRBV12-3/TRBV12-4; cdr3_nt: TGTGCCAGCAGGCGACCCGGGACTAGCGGGGGAGTTCTTTACAATGAGCAGTTCTTC; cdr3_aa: CASRRPGTSGGVLYNEQFF
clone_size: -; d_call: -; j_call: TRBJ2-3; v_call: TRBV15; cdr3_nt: TGTGCCACCAGCAGGTCACCCGCCGGCACAGATACGCAGTATTTT; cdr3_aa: CATSRSPAGTDTQYF
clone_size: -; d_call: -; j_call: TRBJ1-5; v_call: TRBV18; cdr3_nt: TGTGCCAGCTCACCAGTGGCGCATAGCAATCAGCCCCAGCATTTT; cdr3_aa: CASSPVAHSNQPQHF
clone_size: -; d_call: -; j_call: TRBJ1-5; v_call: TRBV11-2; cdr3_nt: TGTGCCAGCAGCCTAACCAGTCATCAGCCCCAGCATTTT; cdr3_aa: CASSLTSHQPQHF
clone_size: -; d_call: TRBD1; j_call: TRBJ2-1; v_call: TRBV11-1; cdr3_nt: TGTGCCAGCAGCCTTAGGACAGGGTATGAACAGTTCTTC; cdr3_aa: CASSLRTGYEQFF
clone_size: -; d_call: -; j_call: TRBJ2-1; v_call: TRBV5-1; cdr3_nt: TGCGCCAGCAGTGGACTGGGGGGATCCTACAATGAGCAGTTCTTC; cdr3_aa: CASSGLGGSYNEQFF
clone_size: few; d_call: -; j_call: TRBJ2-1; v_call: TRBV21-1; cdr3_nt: TGTGCCAGCAGCCCGACTAGCGCTTTCTACAATGAGCAGTTCTTC; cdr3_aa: CASSPTSAFYNEQFF
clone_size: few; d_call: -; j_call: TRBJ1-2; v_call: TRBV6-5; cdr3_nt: TGTGCCAGCAGTTACCACACGGCCAACTATGGCTACACCTTC; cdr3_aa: CASSYHTANYGYTF
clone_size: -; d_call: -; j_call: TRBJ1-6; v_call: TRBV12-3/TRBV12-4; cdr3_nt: TGTGCCAGCAGTTATAGACAGGTGAATAATTCACCCCTCCACTTT; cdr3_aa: CASSYRQVNNSPLHF
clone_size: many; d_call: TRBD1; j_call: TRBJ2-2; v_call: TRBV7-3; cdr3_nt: TGTGCCAGCAGCTTATCGGGACAGGACGGGGAGCTGTTTTTT; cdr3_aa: CASSLSGQDGELFF